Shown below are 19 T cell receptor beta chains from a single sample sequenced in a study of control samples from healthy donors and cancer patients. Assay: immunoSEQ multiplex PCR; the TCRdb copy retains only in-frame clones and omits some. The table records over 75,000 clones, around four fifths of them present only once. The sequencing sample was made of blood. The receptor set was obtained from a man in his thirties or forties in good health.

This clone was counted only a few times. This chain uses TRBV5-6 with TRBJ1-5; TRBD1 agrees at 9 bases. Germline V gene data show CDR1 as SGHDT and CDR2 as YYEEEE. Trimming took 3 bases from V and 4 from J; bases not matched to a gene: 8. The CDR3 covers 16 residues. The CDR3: CASSSWGGQGNQPQHF. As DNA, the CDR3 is TGTGCCAGCAGCTCGTGGGGGGGACAGGGAAATCAGCCCCAGCATTTT.

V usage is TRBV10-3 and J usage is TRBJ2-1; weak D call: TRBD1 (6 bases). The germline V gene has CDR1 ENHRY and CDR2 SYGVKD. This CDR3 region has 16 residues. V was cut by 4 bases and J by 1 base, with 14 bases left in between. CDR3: CAISALDSESYNEQFF. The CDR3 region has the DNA TGTGCCATCAGTGCGTTGGACAGTGAGTCCTACAATGAGCAGTTCTTC.

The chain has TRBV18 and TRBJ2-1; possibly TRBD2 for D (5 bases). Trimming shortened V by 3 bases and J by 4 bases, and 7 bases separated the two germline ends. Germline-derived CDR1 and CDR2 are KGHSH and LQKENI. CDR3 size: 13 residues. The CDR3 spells CASSPGVYNEQFF. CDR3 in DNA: TGTGCCAGCTCACCCGGGGTTTACAATGAGCAGTTCTTC.

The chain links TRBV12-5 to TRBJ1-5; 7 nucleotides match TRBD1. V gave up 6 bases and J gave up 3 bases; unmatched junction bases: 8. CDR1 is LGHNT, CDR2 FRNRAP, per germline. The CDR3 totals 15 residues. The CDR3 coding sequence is TGTGCTAGTGGGCCGGGACAGTGGGACAATCAGCCCCAGCATTTT. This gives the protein CASGPGQWDNQPQHF.

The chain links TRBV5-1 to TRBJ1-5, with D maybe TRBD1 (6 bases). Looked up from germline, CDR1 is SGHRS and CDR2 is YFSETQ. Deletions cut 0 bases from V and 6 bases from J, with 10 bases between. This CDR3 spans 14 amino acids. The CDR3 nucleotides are TGCGCCAGCAGCTTGGGTGCAGGGGTTCAGCCCCAGCATTTT. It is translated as CASSLGAGVQPQHF.

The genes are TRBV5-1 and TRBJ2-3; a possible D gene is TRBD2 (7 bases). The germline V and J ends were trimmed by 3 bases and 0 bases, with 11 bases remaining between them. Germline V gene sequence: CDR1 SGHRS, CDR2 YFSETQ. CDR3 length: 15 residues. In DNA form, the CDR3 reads TGCGCCAGCAGCTACCGGGGGGCTAGCACAGATACGCAGTATTTT. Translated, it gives CASSYRGASTDTQYF.

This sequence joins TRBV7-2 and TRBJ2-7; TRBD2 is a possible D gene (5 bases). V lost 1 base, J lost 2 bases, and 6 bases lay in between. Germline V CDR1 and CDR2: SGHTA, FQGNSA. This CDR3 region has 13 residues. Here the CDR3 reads CASSLGRTYEQYF. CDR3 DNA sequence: TGTGCCAGCAGCTTAGGGAGGACCTACGAGCAGTACTTC.

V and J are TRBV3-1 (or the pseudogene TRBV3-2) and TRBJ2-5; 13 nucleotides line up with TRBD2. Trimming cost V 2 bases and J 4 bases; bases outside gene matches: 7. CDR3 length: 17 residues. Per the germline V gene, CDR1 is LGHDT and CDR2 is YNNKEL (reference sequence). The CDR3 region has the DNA TGTGCCAGCAGCCAAAGCGGACTAGCGGGGGCAAGAGAGACCCAGTACTTC. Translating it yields CASSQSGLAGARETQYF.

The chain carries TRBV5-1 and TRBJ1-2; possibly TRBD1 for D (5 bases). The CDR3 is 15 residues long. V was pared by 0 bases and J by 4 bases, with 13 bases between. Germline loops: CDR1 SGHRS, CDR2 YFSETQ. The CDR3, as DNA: TGCGCCAGCAGCTTGGAATCAGGGAGCGGCTATGGCTACACCTTC. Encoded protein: CASSLESGSGYGYTF.

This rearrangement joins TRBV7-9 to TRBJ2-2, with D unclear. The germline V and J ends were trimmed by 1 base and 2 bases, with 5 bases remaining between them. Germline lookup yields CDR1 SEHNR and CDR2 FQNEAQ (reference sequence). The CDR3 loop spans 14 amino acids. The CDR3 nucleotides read TGTGCCAGCAGCTTAGAGACAAACACCGGGGAGCTGTTTTTT. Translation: CASSLETNTGELFF.

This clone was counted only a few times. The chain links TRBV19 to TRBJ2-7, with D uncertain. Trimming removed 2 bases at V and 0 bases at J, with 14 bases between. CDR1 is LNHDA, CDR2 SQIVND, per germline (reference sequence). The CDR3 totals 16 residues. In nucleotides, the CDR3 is TGTGCCAGTAGTATAAGAAAGACGGGCAGCTCCTACGAGCAGTACTTC. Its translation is CASSIRKTGSSYEQYF.

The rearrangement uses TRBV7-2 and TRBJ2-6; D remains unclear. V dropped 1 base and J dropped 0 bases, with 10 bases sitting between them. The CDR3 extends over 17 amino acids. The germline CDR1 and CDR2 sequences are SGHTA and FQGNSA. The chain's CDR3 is CASSLVAGNSGANVLTF. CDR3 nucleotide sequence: TGTGCCAGCAGCTTAGTGGCCGGAAACTCTGGGGCCAACGTCCTGACTTTC. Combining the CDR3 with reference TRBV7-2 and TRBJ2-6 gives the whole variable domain GAGVSQSPSNKVTEKGKDVELRCDPISGHTALYWYRQSLGQGLEFLIYFQGNSAPDKSGLPSDRFSAERTGGSVSTLTIQRTQQEDSAVYLCASSLVAGNSGANVLTFGAGSRLTVL.

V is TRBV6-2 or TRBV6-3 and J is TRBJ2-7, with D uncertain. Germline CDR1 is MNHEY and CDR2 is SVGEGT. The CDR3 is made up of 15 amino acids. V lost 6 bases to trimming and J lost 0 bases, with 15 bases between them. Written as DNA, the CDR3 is TGTGCCAGCAGCGCGAAGCAATGGAGCTCCTACGAGCAGTACTTC. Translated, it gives CASSAKQWSSYEQYF.

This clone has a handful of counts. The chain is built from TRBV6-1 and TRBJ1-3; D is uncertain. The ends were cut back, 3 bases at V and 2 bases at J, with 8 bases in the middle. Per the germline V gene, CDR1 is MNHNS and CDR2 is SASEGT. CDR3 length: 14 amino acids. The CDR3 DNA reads TGTGCCAGCAGTGACCGGTGGACTGGAAACACCATATATTTT. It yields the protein CASSDRWTGNTIYF.

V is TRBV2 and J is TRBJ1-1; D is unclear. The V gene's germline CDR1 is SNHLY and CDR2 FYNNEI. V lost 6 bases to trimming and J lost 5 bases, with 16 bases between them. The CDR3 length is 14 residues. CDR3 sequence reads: CASRSGRDSTEAFF. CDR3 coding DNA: TGTGCCAGCAGGAGTGGAAGGGATTCAACTGAAGCTTTCTTT. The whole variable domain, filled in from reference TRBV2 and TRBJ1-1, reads EPEVTQTPSHQVTQMGQEVILRCVPISNHLYFYWYRQILGQKVEFLVSFYNNEISEKSEIFDDQFSVERPDGSNFTLKIRSTKLEDSAMYFCASRSGRDSTEAFFGQGTRLTVV.

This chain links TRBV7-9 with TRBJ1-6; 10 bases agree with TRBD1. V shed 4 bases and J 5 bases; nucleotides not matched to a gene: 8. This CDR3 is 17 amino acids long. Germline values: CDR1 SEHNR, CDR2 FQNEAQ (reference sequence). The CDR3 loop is CASSSRTGTGDNSPLHF. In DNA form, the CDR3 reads TGTGCCAGCAGCTCTAGAACCGGGACAGGGGATAATTCACCCCTCCACTTT.

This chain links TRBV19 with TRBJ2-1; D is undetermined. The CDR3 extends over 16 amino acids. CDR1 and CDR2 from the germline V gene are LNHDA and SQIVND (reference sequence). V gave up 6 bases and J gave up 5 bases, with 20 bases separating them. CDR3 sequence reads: CASSRPSRFDNNEQFF. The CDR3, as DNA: TGTGCCAGTAGCCGACCCAGCAGGTTCGACAACAATGAGCAGTTCTTC.

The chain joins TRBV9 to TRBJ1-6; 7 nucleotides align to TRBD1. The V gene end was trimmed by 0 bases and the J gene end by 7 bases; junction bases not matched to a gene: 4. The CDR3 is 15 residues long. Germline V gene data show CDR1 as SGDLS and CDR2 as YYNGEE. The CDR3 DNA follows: TGTGCCAGCAGCGTAGCAGGGGGTCGCAATTCACCCCTCCACTTT. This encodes CASSVAGGRNSPLHF.

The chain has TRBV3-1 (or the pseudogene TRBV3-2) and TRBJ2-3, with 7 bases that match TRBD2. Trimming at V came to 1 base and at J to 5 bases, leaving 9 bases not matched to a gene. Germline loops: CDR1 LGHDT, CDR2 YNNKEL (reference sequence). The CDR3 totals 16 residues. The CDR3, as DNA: TGTGCCAGCAGCCAAGTAACGGGAGGAGAGGAAGATACGCAGTATTTT. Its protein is CASSQVTGGEEDTQYF.